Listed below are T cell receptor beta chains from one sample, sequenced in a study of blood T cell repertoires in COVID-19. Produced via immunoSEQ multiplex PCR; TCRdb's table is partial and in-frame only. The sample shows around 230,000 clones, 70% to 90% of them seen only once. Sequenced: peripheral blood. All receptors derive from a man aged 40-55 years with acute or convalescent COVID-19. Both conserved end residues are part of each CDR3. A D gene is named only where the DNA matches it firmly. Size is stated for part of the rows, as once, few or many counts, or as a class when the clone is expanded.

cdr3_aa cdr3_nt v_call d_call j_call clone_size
CASSSTGTTDTQYF TGTGCCAGCAGTTCGACAGGGACGACAGATACGCAGTATTTT TRBV28 TRBD1 TRBJ2-3 NA
CASTKTGENEQYF TGTGCCAGCACCAAAACAGGGGAGAACGAGCAGTACTTC TRBV6-5 TRBD1 TRBJ2-7 NA
CASSFGGAAKNIQYF TGTGCCAGCAGCTTCGGGGGGGCCGCCAAAAACATTCAGTACTTC TRBV7-9 TRBD2 TRBJ2-4 NA
CASSRRGGSADTQYF TGTGCCAGCAGCCGGCGGGGGGGTTCGGCAGATACGCAGTATTTT TRBV7-2 TRBD2 TRBJ2-3 NA
CASSYDLNKQFF TGTGCCAGCAGTTACGATTTGAACAAGCAGTTCTTC TRBV6-5 NA TRBJ2-1 NA
CASSPSQRTEAFF TGTGCCAGCTCACCATCACAGAGAACTGAAGCTTTCTTT TRBV18 NA TRBJ1-1 NA
CASRQLSNQPQHF TGTGCCAGCCGACAGCTTAGCAATCAGCCCCAGCATTTT TRBV28 NA TRBJ1-5 once
CASRDRGMNSNYGYTF TGTGCCAGTAGAGACAGGGGGATGAATTCTAACTATGGCTACACCTTC TRBV6-6 TRBD1 TRBJ1-2 NA
CAISRGGGETQYF TGTGCCATCAGTCGTGGGGGAGGGGAGACCCAGTACTTC TRBV10-3 TRBD2 TRBJ2-5 NA
CASSLAKAGQNIQYF TGTGCCAGCAGCTTAGCGAAGGCAGGGCAAAACATTCAGTACTTC TRBV7-8 NA TRBJ2-4 NA
CASSPGLAGGFQETQYF TGTGCCAGCAGCCCAGGACTAGCGGGAGGGTTCCAAGAGACCCAGTACTTC TRBV4-2 TRBD2 TRBJ2-5 NA
CASSQTTGVEAAFF TGTGCCAGCAGCCAAACGACAGGGGTGGAGGCAGCTTTCTTT TRBV11-3 TRBD1 TRBJ1-1 NA
CASSLFRTGGLLHF TGTGCCAGCAGTTTATTCCGGACAGGGGGCCTCCTCCACTTT TRBV28 TRBD1 TRBJ1-6 NA
CASSMTSNYEQYF TGTGCCAGCAGCATGACTAGCAACTACGAGCAGTACTTC TRBV7-4 TRBD2 TRBJ2-7 NA
CASSTPPGVVGGRSSDTQYF TGTGCCAGTAGTACCCCGCCGGGTGTTGTAGGGGGTCGGAGCAGCGATACGCAGTATTTT TRBV19 NA TRBJ2-3 once
CASSPGQGSEKLFF TGTGCCAGCAGCCCAGGACAGGGCAGTGAAAAACTGTTTTTT TRBV7-9 TRBD1 TRBJ1-4 few
CATNPQDRHSGNTIYF TGTGCCACCAACCCCCAGGACAGACACTCTGGAAACACCATATATTTT TRBV24-1 NA TRBJ1-3 NA
CATVGGAGLFF TGTGCCACCGTGGGAGGGGCGGGGCTGTTTTTT TRBV15 TRBD2 TRBJ2-2 NA
CASDRGEYQPQHF TGTGCCAGCGACAGGGGGGAGTATCAGCCCCAGCATTTT TRBV6-5 TRBD1 TRBJ1-5 once
CASSRLAGRYEQYF TGTGCCAGCAGCCGACTAGCGGGGCGCTACGAGCAGTACTTC TRBV2 TRBD2 TRBJ2-7 NA
CASTKLAGGSTDTQYF TGTGCCAGCACTAAACTAGCGGGGGGCTCCACAGATACGCAGTATTTT TRBV2 TRBD2 TRBJ2-3 NA
CASSLAGETQYF TGCGCCAGCAGCTTGGCGGGAGAGACCCAGTACTTC TRBV5-1 NA TRBJ2-5 NA
CSATGDYNEQFF TGCAGCGCGACAGGGGACTACAATGAGCAGTTCTTC TRBV29-1 TRBD1 TRBJ2-1 NA
CASSLSPGTGVDSGANVLTF TGTGCCAGCAGTTTATCGCCCGGGACAGGGGTAGATTCTGGGGCCAACGTCCTGACTTTC TRBV27 TRBD1 TRBJ2-6 NA
CASSPPPGLAAPDEQYF TGTGCCAGCAGCCCCCCACCGGGACTAGCGGCCCCAGATGAGCAGTACTTC TRBV7-9 TRBD2 TRBJ2-7 NA
CASSLGIESGEQYF TGTGCCAGCAGTTTGGGGATCGAGAGCGGGGAGCAGTACTTC TRBV27 NA TRBJ2-7 NA
CASSQDPLNARVGFQETQYF TGCGCCAGCAGCCAAGATCCCCTCAACGCCAGGGTGGGTTTCCAAGAGACCCAGTACTTC TRBV4-1 NA TRBJ2-5 NA
CASSLEGLWTDTQYF TGCGCCAGCAGCTTGGAGGGACTATGGACAGATACGCAGTATTTT TRBV5-1 TRBD2 TRBJ2-3 NA
CASSVDRSSYEQYF TGTGCCAGCAGTGTTGACAGGAGCTCCTACGAGCAGTACTTC TRBV2 NA TRBJ2-7 NA
CASSYTTGEDQPQHF TGTGCCAGCAGTTACACGACAGGGGAGGATCAGCCCCAGCATTTT TRBV6-5 TRBD1 TRBJ1-5 NA
CSVAGSGANVLTF TGCAGCGTTGCGGGTAGTGGGGCCAACGTCCTGACTTTC TRBV29-1 NA TRBJ2-6 NA
CASSAHLVAGADTQYF TGTGCCAGCAGCGCACACCTTGTGGCCGGGGCAGATACGCAGTATTTT TRBV9 NA TRBJ2-3 NA
CASSPGNQPQHF TGTGCCAGCAGCCCAGGGAATCAGCCCCAGCATTTT TRBV7-9 NA TRBJ1-5 NA
CASSPEVYGYTF TGTGCCAGCAGCCCAGAAGTCTATGGCTACACCTTC TRBV7-2 NA TRBJ1-2 NA
CASSQEGTSGEEQYF TGCGCCAGCAGCCAAGAAGGGACTAGCGGGGAGGAGCAGTACTTC TRBV4-3 TRBD2 TRBJ2-7 NA
CASSLSRGRGRETQYF TGTGCCAGCAGCTTATCACGGGGGAGGGGCCGAGAGACCCAGTACTTC TRBV7-8 TRBD2 TRBJ2-5 NA
CASSLRRNYNEQFF TGCGCCAGCAGCTTACGTAGAAATTACAATGAGCAGTTCTTC TRBV5-1 NA TRBJ2-1 NA
CASSLLDTTVPQYF TGTGCCAGCAGTTTATTGGACACGACGGTCCCCCAGTACTTC TRBV27 NA TRBJ2-5 NA
CASRQGSYGYTF TGTGCCAGCAGACAGGGAAGCTATGGCTACACCTTC TRBV7-9 NA TRBJ1-2 NA
CATSDVGQGNTDTQYF TGTGCCACCAGTGATGTGGGACAGGGGAACACAGATACGCAGTATTTT TRBV24-1 TRBD1 TRBJ2-3 NA
CAWSTGTQPQHF TGTGCCTGGAGTACAGGGACTCAGCCCCAGCATTTT TRBV30 NA TRBJ1-5 NA
CAWQGAANEKLFF TGTGCCTGGCAGGGGGCAGCTAATGAAAAACTGTTTTTT TRBV30 TRBD1 TRBJ1-4 NA
CASSFRGIKNTEAFF TGTGCCAGCAGCTTCCGAGGGATTAAGAACACTGAAGCTTTCTTT TRBV5-4 NA TRBJ1-1 NA
CASSRQGAEEQYF TGTGCCAGCAGCCGACAGGGGGCGGAGGAGCAGTACTTC TRBV3-1/TRBV3-2 TRBD1 TRBJ2-7 NA
CASSQGQNTEAFF TGTGCCAGCAGCCAAGGACAGAACACTGAAGCTTTCTTT TRBV4-2 NA TRBJ1-1 NA